Listed below are T cell receptor beta chains from one sample, sequenced in a study of T-cell reconstitution after alpha-beta-depleted transplantation in children. TCRdb used MiXCR to reprocess the PCR reads, holding one entry per CDR3 protein. In the table there are hundreds of thousands of distinct CDR3 sequences, roughly 13% of which are singletons. Sequenced here: PBMCs, sampled before TCRalphabeta/CD19-depleted stem cell transplant. These receptors were collected from a girl aged 2 to 9 with congenital amegakaryocytic thrombocytopenia, due to receive a stem cell transplant. Each CDR3 is given with its conserved first and last residue. The D gene is left open where the match is weak. Clone size, where shown, is once, few, many, or a class for clones that have expanded.

J gene,clone size,D gene,V gene,CDR3 protein,CDR3 DNA
TRBJ2-7,.,TRBD2,TRBV5-1,CASSLPPGLAGDVEQYF,TGCGCCAGCAGCCTTCCGCCGGGACTAGCGGGAGATGTCGAGCAGTACTTC
TRBJ2-5,.,.,TRBV5-1,CASSLMWGRYQETQYF,TGCGCCAGCAGCTTGATGTGGGGGCGGTACCAAGAGACCCAGTACTTC
TRBJ2-7,few,.,TRBV19,CATKTGLSSYEQYF,TGTGCCACCAAGACAGGCCTCAGCTCCTACGAGCAGTACTTC
TRBJ2-7,many,TRBD1,TRBV7-8,CASSEGTAVYEQYF,TGTGCCAGCAGCGAAGGGACAGCTGTATACGAGCAGTACTTC
TRBJ2-7,.,.,TRBV9,CASSAGGWVYEQYF,TGTGCCAGCAGCGCCGGAGGATGGGTCTACGAGCAGTACTTC
TRBJ2-3,many,.,TRBV20-1,CSARLESDTQYF,TGCAGTGCTAGATTGGAATCAGATACGCAGTATTTT
TRBJ2-5,few,.,TRBV7-2,CASSLSSRKETQYF,TGTGCCAGCAGCTTATCTAGCAGGAAAGAGACCCAGTACTTC
TRBJ2-1,many,.,TRBV20-1,CSARVRLFPYNEQFF,TGCAGTGCTAGGGTCCGACTCTTTCCCTACAATGAGCAGTTCTTC
TRBJ2-7,few,.,TRBV5-1,CASSWRQEDEQYF,TGCGCCAGCAGCTGGAGACAGGAGGACGAGCAGTACTTC
TRBJ2-2,many,.,TRBV29-1,CSVLEGGELFF,TGCAGCGTTTTGGAGGGCGGGGAGCTGTTTTTT
TRBJ1-1,once,TRBD1,TRBV5-1,CASRRGQGGTEAFF,TGCGCCAGCAGACGCGGACAGGGGGGCACTGAAGCTTTCTTT
TRBJ2-1,.,.,TRBV20-1,CSADKEGKFNEQFF,TGCAGTGCCGACAAGGAGGGGAAGTTCAATGAGCAGTTCTTC
TRBJ1-4,few,.,TRBV12-3/TRBV12-4,CASSFIQNEKLFF,TGTGCCAGCAGTTTCATTCAGAATGAAAAACTGTTTTTT
TRBJ2-7,few,.,TRBV5-1,CASSPLGLLYEQYF,TGCGCCAGCAGCCCGCTGGGACTTCTCTACGAGCAGTACTTC
TRBJ2-7,.,TRBD2,TRBV20-1,CSASPGLGYEQYF,TGCAGTGCTAGCCCCGGACTAGGCTACGAGCAGTACTTC
TRBJ2-1,.,TRBD2,TRBV15,CATTLADYNEQFF,TGTGCCACCACCCTAGCGGACTACAATGAGCAGTTCTTC
TRBJ2-5,few,.,TRBV18,CASSPPDEETQYF,TGTGCCAGCTCACCACCCGACGAAGAGACCCAGTACTTC
TRBJ2-7,few,.,TRBV12-3/TRBV12-4,CASSQPPLGYEQYF,TGTGCCAGCAGCCAGCCACCCCTCGGCTACGAGCAGTACTTC
TRBJ2-5,few,.,TRBV11-2,CASSSTGPQYF,TGTGCCAGCAGCTCCACGGGACCTCAGTACTTC
TRBJ2-3,.,TRBD1,TRBV7-6,CASSSLQGASDTQYF,TGTGCCAGCAGCTCTCTACAGGGGGCGTCAGATACGCAGTATTTT
TRBJ2-7,.,.,TRBV11-2,CASSLDAGWDDEQYF,TGTGCCAGCAGCTTAGATGCCGGGTGGGATGACGAGCAGTACTTC
TRBJ2-7,few,.,TRBV4-1,CASSQLRDDQYEQYF,TGCGCCAGCAGCCAGCTCCGGGACGACCAATACGAGCAGTACTTC
TRBJ2-1,few,TRBD2,TRBV7-9,CASSLVGGPSEQFF,TGTGCCAGCAGCTTAGTGGGAGGGCCCTCAGAGCAGTTCTTC
TRBJ1-2,many,.,TRBV20-1,CSAGAGDRYGYTF,TGCAGTGCTGGGGCGGGGGACCGCTATGGCTACACCTTC
TRBJ2-3,.,TRBD2,TRBV10-3,CAITQGTSGRADTQYF,TGTGCCATCACCCAGGGGACTAGCGGGCGGGCAGATACGCAGTATTTT
TRBJ2-2,many,.,TRBV4-2,CASSQTRYGTGNTGELFF,TGTGCCAGCAGCCAAACGCGATACGGGACTGGGAACACCGGGGAGCTGTTTTTT
TRBJ1-1,.,.,TRBV5-1,CASSNEMNTEAFF,TGCGCCAGCAGTAACGAAATGAACACTGAAGCTTTCTTT
TRBJ1-6,few,.,TRBV19,CASSQGLISPLHF,TGTGCCAGTAGTCAGGGGCTCATCTCACCCCTCCACTTT
TRBJ2-7,.,.,TRBV12-3/TRBV12-4,CASSWRQIYEQYF,TGTGCCAGCAGTTGGAGACAGATCTACGAGCAGTACTTC
TRBJ2-1,.,.,TRBV20-1,CSAQLGEAFWNEQFF,TGCAGTGCACAGTTAGGGGAGGCTTTCTGGAATGAGCAGTTCTTC
TRBJ2-2,.,.,TRBV20-1,CSCGTTNTGELFF,TGCAGTTGTGGGACCACGAACACCGGGGAGCTGTTTTTT